Listed below are T cell receptor beta chains from one sample, sequenced in a study of OX40 agonist ivuxolimab in advanced cancers. Clones were read by immunoSEQ multiplex PCR, and TCRdb kept only the in-frame ones, dropping some. Of roughly 36,000 clones listed, roughly 80% were seen once; the top ten hold 21%. Specimen: CD4+ or CD8+ T cells sorted from blood, collected in a trial of the OX40 agonist ivuxolimab. These receptor sequences come from an adult with an advanced solid tumor such as melanoma, head and neck, liver or kidney cancer. Both conserved end residues are part of each CDR3. D genes are given only for firm matches. Clone size is stated in some rows and not others, as once, few, many or a class when expanded.

TRBJ1-2 | TRBD1 | TRBV19 | . | TGTGCCAGTAGCTTGTCTATTCCGGACAGGGACTATGGCTACACCTTC | CASSLSIPDRDYGYTF
TRBJ1-2 | . | TRBV6-1 | . | TGTGCCAGCCTCGGGGGGGCGAATGGCTACACCTTC | CASLGGANGYTF
TRBJ2-2 | . | TRBV7-2 | . | TGTGCCAGCAGCTTGACAGAGAACACCGGGGAGCTGTTTTTT | CASSLTENTGELFF
TRBJ2-4 | . | TRBV7-2 | . | TGTGCCAGCAGCTTAGGTCTAGCGCTGAACATTCAGTACTTC | CASSLGLALNIQYF
TRBJ2-3 | . | TRBV19 | . | . | CASSTSAGGTDTQYF
TRBJ2-7 | . | TRBV6-6 | . | TGTGCCAGCAGTTACCCCGCGGGGGAGCAGTACTTC | CASSYPAGEQYF
TRBJ2-3 | TRBD2 | TRBV5-1 | once | TGCGCCAGCAGCAGACTAGCGGGGGAGGATACGCAGTATTTT | CASSRLAGEDTQYF
TRBJ2-7 | TRBD1 | TRBV19 | once | TGTGCCAGCCAGAATAACGGACAGGCTGGCTACGAGCAGTACTTC | CASQNNGQAGYEQYF
TRBJ1-2 | . | TRBV6-5 | . | TGTGCCAGCAGTTCCCAGGGCACCTATGGCTACACCTTC | CASSSQGTYGYTF
TRBJ1-2 | . | TRBV6-5 | . | TGTGCCAGCAGGGCTTGGGTTAACTATGGCTACACCTTC | CASRAWVNYGYTF
TRBJ2-7 | . | TRBV30 | . | TGTGCCTGGAGTGTAGGGGGGGTCTCCTACGAGCAGTACTTC | CAWSVGGVSYEQYF
TRBJ2-1 | . | TRBV7-6 | . | TGTGCCAGCAGTCCCGGGACAAACCCCAATGAGCAGTTCTTC | CASSPGTNPNEQFF
TRBJ2-1 | TRBD1 | TRBV19 | . | TGTGCCAGTAGTATGTTACAGGGGGTAGGGAATGAGCAGTTCTTC | CASSMLQGVGNEQFF
TRBJ1-3 | . | TRBV2 | . | TGTGCCTCTCACAGGATCGGAAACACCATATATTTT | CASHRIGNTIYF
TRBJ2-3 | . | TRBV7-2 | few | TGTGCCAGCAGCTCGTCAGAATTAGATACGCAGTATTTT | CASSSSELDTQYF
TRBJ2-7 | TRBD1 | TRBV9 | . | TGTGCCAGCAGCGTAGGGACAGGGGATGCCTACGAGCAGTACTTC | CASSVGTGDAYEQYF
TRBJ1-1 | . | TRBV6-6 | . | TGTGCCAGCAGTTACATACGGGGTAGTACTGAAGCTTTCTTT | CASSYIRGSTEAFF